The 3 T cell receptor beta chains below were found in one sample sequenced in a study of T cells in women clearing cervical HPV infection. Using immunoSEQ multiplex PCR, the repertoire was profiled, and TCRdb retains in-frame clones only, with some absent. The sample includes under 40,000 clones. Sequencing was done on a sample of blood buffy coat. These receptors originate from a woman aged 18 to 75 with a cervical HPV16 infection that either progressed to CIN3+ or cleared (not recorded which).

To note about this clone: At one end the junction does not follow the germline gene, possibly because of a read error. The CDR3 extends 3 residues past the end of the read, so its final part is completed from the germline J gene. This chain joins TRBV7-9 and TRBJ2-5; TRBD2 might be the D (5 bases). The V gene's germline CDR1 is SEHNR and CDR2 FQNEAQ (reference sequence). CDR3 length: 15 residues. CDR3 sequence reads: CASRLWRGPEETQYF. The CDR3 bases that were read are TGTGCCAGCCGCTTATGGAGAGGGCCTGAAGAGACC.

Points on this clone: The read ends 3 residues shy of where the CDR3 ends; the end is completed using the germline J gene. The genes are TRBV5-1 and TRBJ2-5, with TRBD1 identical over 7 bases. The germline CDR1 and CDR2 sequences are SGHRS and YFSETQ. Trimming took 4 bases from V and 5 from J; bases not matched to a gene: 14. The CDR3 has 16 residues. Incomplete CDR3 DNA: TGCGCCAGCAGCCCCAGGACAGGAGCCCTCCGGGAGACC. Translating gives CASSPRTGALRET. The entire CDR3 reads CASSPRTGALRETQYF.

In regard to this clone: Read coverage stops 3 residues before the CDR3 terminus; the germline J gene supplies the remainder. The chain links TRBV7-9 to TRBJ2-2; the D gene is possibly TRBD1 (6 bases). Per the germline V gene, CDR1 is SEHNR and CDR2 is FQNEAQ (reference sequence). The CDR3 is made up of 15 amino acids. This CDR3 is CASSRLSGEREKLFF. The DNA read from the CDR3 is TGTGCCAGCAGCAGACTCTCAGGGGAGCGTGAAAAG.